This T cell receptor (beta chain) was observed in a study of patients and donors after allogeneic stem cell transplantation. CDR3 length: 14 amino acids. CDR1 and CDR2 from the germline V gene are DFQATT and SNEGSKA (reference sequence). Between the trimmed V and J ends, which lost 2 bases and 0 bases, there was a span of 8 bases. MiXCR, run by TCRdb on the RT-PCR reads, gives a single entry per CDR3 protein. The table shows roughly 960,000 distinct CDR3 sequences, with more than 15% occurring only once. Material: blood, either unsorted or a sorted T cell fraction (not recorded which). This clonotype was obtained from a human donor who was either an allogeneic HSCT recipient or a stem cell or donor lymphocyte infusion donor (not recorded which). It is not recorded whose cells these are; they may come from a transplant donor. The chain uses TRBV20-1 and TRBJ1-3; D unresolved. CDR3 sequence reads: CSARYVGSGNTIYF. Written as DNA, the CDR3 is TGCAGTGCTAGATACGTTGGCTCTGGAAACACCATATATTTT.